These T cell receptor beta chains were read from a single sample in a study of T-cell reconstitution after alpha-beta-depleted transplantation in children. From the PCR reads, TCRdb called clonotypes with MiXCR, one entry per CDR3 protein. The data contain 250,000 to 400,000 distinct CDR3 sequences, around 25% of them seen just once; the ten biggest clones take up 10% to 11%. Here the sequenced sample was PBMCs, mostly from graft donor cells, taken 180 days after TCRalphabeta/CD19-depleted stem cell transplant. The receptors shown here come from a male patient aged 10 to 17 who had a stem cell transplant for acute lymphoblastic leukemia, so the T cells may come from the graft donor. The conserved cysteine and the conserved F or W are not part of the CDR3 here.

TRBV9,ASSVGLRYEQY
TRBV27,ASRAGLSYEQY
TRBV7-6,ASSVYPKETQY
TRBV11-2,ASSLEGLGGVLT
TRBV7-3,ASSQLAGGDNEQF
TRBV19,ASSIGTAPYSNQPQH
TRBV11-2,ASGKLREGRKLF
TRBV18,ASSRAGVADTQY
TRBV27,ASSLVRDHYEQY
TRBV25-1,ASSELVAGRDTQY
TRBV12-3/TRBV12-4,ASSPSTQETQY
TRBV6-5,ASSYQQSGEQF
TRBV20-1,SARDLRIFFPTPYNEQF
TRBV5-6,ASSLVGSGGADTQY
TRBV3-1,ASSRGTVGFFTGELF
TRBV21-1,ASSKRATNTGELF
TRBV19,ASRPTGLNEQY
TRBV20-1,SARDRGFKY
TRBV18,ASSEQGVNTEAF
TRBV5-1,ASSVPRTKYNEQF
TRBV4-1,ASSQRLAGVVNEQF
TRBV20-1,SATPPGTSGGYTDTQY
TRBV6-5,ASSHGGDQPQH
TRBV5-1,ASSLGGNGNQPQH
TRBV7-2,ASSLPGQGSEKLF
TRBV7-3,ASSPNYSILYNEQF
TRBV28,ASSYREIQPQH
TRBV10-3,ASARTSGPYNEQF
TRBV7-2,ASSFGYPSYNEQF
TRBV6-5,ASSYSMWGVGGYT
TRBV5-1,ASSLAFPALHEQY
TRBV6-7,ASCFRGPGLAGGTETQY
TRBV10-3,AISVAGGYNEQF
TRBV7-3,ASSLWRSGANTGELF
TRBV12-3/TRBV12-4,ASSPRGGDGYT
TRBV11-2,ASSLRPGLAGGPIGELF
TRBV20-1,SARKQLLNYGYT
TRBV3-1,ASSSTGYVTQY
TRBV2,ASRMGLASYEQY
TRBV2,ASSEASMSGHQPQH
TRBV5-1,ASSLRTGAPNTGEMF
TRBV27,ASSLTGSMNTEAF
TRBV10-3,AISPRQGAEQY
TRBV29-1,SVSGIISYEQY
TRBV5-6,ASSLAEVANEKLF
TRBV6-1,ASARTGTSTDTQY
TRBV25-1,ASSEEERDYYEQY
TRBV4-1,ASSQGTREVYEQY
TRBV5-1,ASSLNRDRALDTQY
TRBV7-2,ASSQRRSGSFNNEQF
TRBV27,ASSLGRPSSYEQY
TRBV6-2/TRBV6-3,ASSYRIRLEAF
TRBV6-2/TRBV6-3,ASSYSEREKSYNEQF
TRBV3-1,ASRGNARTGLDTQY
TRBV7-2,ASSLAGRAYEQY
TRBV5-1,ASSLTIRLAVTDTQY
TRBV10-3,ASSPAETQY